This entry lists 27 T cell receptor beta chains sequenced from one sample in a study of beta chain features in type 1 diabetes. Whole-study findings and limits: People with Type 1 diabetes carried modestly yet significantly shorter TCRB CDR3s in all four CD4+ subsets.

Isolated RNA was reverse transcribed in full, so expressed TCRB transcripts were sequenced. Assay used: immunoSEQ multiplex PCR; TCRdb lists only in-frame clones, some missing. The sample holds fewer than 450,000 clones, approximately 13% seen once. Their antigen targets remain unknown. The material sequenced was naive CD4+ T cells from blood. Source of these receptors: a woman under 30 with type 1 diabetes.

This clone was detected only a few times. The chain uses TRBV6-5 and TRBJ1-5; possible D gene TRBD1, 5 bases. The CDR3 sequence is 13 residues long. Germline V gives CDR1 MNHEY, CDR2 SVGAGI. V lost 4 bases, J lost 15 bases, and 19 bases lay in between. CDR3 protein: CASSSGGGLAVHF. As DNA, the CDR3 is TGTGCCAGCAGTTCCGGGGGGGGATTAGCGGTGCATTTT.

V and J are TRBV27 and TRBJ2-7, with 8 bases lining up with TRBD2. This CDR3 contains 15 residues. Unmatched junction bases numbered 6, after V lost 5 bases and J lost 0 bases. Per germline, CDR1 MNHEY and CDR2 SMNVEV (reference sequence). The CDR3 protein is CASSTLAGFSYEQYF. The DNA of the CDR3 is TGTGCCAGCAGTACCCTAGCGGGTTTCTCCTACGAGCAGTACTTC.

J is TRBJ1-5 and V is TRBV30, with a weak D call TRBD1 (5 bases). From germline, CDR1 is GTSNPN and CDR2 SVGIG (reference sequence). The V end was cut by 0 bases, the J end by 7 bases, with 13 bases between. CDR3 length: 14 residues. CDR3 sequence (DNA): TGTGCCTGGAGTGTATTGCAGGGCGGACAGCCCCAGCATTTT. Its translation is CAWSVLQGGQPQHF.

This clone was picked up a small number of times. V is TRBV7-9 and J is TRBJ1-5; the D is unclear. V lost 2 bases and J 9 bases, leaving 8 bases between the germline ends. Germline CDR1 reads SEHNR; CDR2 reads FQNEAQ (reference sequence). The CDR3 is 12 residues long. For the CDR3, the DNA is TGTGCCAGCAGCTTATCCGGAGGGCCCCAGCATTTT. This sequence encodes CASSLSGGPQHF.

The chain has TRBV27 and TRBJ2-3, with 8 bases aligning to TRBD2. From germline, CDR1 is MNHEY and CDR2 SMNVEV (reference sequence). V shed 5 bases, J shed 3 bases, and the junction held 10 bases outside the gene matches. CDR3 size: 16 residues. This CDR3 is CASSPREGGGTDTQYF. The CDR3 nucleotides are TGTGCCAGCAGTCCCCGGGAGGGGGGAGGGACAGATACGCAGTATTTT.

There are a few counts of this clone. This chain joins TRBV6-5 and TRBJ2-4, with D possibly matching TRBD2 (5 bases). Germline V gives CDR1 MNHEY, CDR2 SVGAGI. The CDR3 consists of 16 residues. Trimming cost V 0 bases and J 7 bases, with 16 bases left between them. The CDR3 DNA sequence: TGTGCCAGCAGTTACTCTCGAACGGCTAGCAGGAACATTCAGTACTTC. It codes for CASSYSRTASRNIQYF.

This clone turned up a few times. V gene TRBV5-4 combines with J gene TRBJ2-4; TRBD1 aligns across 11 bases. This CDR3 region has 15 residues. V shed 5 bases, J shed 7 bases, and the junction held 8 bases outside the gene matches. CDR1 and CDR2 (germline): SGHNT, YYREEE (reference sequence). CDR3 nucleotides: TGTGCCAGCAGTTTAACGGGACAGGGGGGTAACATTCAGTACTTC. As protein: CASSLTGQGGNIQYF. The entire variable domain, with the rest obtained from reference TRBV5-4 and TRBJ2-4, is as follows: ETGVTQSPTHLIKTRGQQVTLRCSSQSGHNTVSWYQQALGQGPQFIFQYYREEENGRGNFPPRFSGLQFPNYSSELNVNALELDDSALYLCASSLTGQGGNIQYFGAGTRLSVL.

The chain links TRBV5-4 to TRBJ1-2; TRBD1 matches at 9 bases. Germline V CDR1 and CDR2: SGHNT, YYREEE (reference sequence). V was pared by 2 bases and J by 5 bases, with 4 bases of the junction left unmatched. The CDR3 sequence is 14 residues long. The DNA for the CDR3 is TGTGCCAGCAGCTTCACCGGGACAGGGTATGGCTACACCTTC. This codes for CASSFTGTGYGYTF.

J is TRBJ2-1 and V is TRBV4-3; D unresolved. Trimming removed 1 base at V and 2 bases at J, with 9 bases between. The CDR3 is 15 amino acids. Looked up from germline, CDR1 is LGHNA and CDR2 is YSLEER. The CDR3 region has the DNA TGCGCCAGCAGCCAAGCCCGAGCGCCCTACAATGAGCAGTTCTTC. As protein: CASSQARAPYNEQFF.

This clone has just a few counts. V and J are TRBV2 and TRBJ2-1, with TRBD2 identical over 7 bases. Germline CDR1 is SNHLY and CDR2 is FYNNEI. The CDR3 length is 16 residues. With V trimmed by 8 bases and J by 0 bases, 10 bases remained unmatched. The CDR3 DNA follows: TGTGCCAGCGGTGGCGGAGGGAGGGTCTCCTACAATGAGCAGTTCTTC. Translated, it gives CASGGGGRVSYNEQFF.

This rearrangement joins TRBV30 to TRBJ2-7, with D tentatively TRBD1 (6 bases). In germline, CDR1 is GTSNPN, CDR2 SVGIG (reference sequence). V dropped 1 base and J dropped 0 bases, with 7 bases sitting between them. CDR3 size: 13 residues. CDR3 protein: CAWSAGVSYEQYF. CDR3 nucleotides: TGTGCCTGGAGTGCAGGGGTCTCCTACGAGCAGTACTTC.

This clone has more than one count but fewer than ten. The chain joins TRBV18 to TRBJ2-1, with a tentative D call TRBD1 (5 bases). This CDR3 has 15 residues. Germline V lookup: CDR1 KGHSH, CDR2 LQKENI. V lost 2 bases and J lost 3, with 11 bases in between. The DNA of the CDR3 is TGTGCCAGCTCACCATCGCAGGGATACTACAATGAGCAGTTCTTC. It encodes CASSPSQGYYNEQFF.

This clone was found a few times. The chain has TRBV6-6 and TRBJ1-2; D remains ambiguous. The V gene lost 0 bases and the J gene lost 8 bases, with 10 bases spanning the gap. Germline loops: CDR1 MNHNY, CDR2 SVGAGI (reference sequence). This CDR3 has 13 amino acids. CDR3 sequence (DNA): TGTGCCAGCAGTTACTCGCAGGTTCCCGGCTACACCTTC. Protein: CASSYSQVPGYTF.

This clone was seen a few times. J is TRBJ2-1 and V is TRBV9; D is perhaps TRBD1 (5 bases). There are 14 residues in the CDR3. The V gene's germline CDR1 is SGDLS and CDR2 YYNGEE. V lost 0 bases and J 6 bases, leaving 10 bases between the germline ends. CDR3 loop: CASSVDVRANEQFF. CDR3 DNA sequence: TGTGCCAGCAGCGTAGACGTCAGGGCCAATGAGCAGTTCTTC.

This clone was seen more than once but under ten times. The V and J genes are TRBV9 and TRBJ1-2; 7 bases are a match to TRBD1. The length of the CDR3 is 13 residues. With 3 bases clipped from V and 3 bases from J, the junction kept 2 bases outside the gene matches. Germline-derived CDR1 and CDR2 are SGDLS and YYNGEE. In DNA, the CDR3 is TGTGCCAGCAGCGCTCAGGGGGACTATGGCTACACCTTC. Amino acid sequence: CASSAQGDYGYTF.

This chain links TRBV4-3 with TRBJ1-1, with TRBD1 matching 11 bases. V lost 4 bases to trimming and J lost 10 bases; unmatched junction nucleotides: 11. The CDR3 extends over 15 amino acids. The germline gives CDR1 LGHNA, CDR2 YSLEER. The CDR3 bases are TGCGCCAGCAGCCTTCCCGGACAGGGGGCAGGGGGAGCTTTCTTT. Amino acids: CASSLPGQGAGGAFF.

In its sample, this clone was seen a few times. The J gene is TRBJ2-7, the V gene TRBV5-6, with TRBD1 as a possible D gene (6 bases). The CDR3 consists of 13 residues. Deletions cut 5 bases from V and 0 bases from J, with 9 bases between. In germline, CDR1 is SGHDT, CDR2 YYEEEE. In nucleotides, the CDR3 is TGTGCCAGCAGATTGACAGGCTCCTACGAGCAGTACTTC. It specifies CASRLTGSYEQYF.

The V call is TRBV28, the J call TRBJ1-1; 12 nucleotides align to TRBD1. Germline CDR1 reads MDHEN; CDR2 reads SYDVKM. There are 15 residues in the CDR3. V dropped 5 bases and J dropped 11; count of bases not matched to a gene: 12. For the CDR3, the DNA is TGTGCCAGCAGTATCCCGGGACAGGGGGCATTAGAGGCTTTCTTT. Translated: CASSIPGQGALEAFF.

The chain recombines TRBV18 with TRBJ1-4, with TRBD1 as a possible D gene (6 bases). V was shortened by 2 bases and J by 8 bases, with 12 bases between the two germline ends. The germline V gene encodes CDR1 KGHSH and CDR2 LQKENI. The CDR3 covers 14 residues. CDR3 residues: CASSPYYQGEKLFF. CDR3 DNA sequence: TGTGCCAGCTCACCATACTACCAGGGGGAAAAACTGTTTTTT. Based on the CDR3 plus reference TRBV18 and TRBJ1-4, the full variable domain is NAGVMQNPRHLVRRRGQEARLRCSPMKGHSHVYWYRQLPEEGLKFMVYLQKENIIDESGMPKERFSAEFPKEGPSILRIQQVVRGDSAAYFCASSPYYQGEKLFFGSGTQLSVL.

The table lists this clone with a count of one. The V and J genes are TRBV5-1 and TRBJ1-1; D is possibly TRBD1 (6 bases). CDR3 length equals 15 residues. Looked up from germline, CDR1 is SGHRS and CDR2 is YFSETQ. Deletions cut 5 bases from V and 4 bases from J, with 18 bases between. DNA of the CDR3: TGCGCCAGCAGTAACAGGGTGTTCAGTTTCACTGAAGCTTTCTTT. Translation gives CASSNRVFSFTEAFF.

Here the CDR3 reads CASSSTSGSSYEQYF. CDR3 nucleotides: TGTGCCAGCAGCTCGACTAGCGGAAGCTCCTACGAGCAGTACTTC. The chain carries TRBV4-2 and TRBJ2-7; 9 bases line up with TRBD2. The junction had 5 bases not matched to a gene; V was cut back by 5 bases and J by 0 bases. The CDR3 is 15 residues long. Germline V gene lookup returns CDR1 LGHNA and CDR2 YNFKEQ.

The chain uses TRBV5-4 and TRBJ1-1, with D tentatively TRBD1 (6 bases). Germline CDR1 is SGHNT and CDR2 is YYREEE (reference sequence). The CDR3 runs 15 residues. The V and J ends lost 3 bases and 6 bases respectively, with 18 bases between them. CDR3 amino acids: CASSSIDPGGSEAFF. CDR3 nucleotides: TGTGCCAGCAGCTCGATAGACCCGGGGGGCTCTGAAGCTTTCTTT.

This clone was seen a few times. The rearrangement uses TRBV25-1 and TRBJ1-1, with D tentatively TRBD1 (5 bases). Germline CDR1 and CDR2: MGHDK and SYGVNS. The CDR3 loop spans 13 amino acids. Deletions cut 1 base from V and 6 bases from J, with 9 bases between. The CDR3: CASSESGAPEAFF. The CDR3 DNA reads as TGTGCCAGCAGTGAATCTGGGGCACCTGAAGCTTTCTTT.

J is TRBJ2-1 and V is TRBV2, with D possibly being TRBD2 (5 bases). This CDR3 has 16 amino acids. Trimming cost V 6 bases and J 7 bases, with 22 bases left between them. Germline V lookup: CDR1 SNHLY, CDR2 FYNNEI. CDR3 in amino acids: CASSKDLRGIPNEQFF. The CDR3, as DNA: TGTGCCAGCAGCAAAGACCTCCGGGGAATCCCTAATGAGCAGTTCTTC.

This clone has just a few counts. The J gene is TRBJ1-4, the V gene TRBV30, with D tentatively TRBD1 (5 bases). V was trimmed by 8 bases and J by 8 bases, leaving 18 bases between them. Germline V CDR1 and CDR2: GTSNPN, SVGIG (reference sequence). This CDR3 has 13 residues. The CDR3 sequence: CARSPGLQEKLFF. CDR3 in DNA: TGTGCCCGTTCCCCGGGACTTCAAGAAAAACTGTTTTTT. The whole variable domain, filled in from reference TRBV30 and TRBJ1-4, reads SQTIHQWPATLVQPVGSPLSLECTVEGTSNPNLYWYRQAAGRGLQLLFYSVGIGQISSEVPQNLSASRPQDRQFILSSKKLLLSDSGFYLCARSPGLQEKLFFGSGTQLSVL.

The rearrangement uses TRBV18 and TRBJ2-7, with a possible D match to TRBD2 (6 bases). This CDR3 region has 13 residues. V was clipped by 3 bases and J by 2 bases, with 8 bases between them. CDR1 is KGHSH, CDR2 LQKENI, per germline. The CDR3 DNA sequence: TGTGCCAGCTCACCTACGGGAGCCTACGAGCAGTACTTC. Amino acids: CASSPTGAYEQYF. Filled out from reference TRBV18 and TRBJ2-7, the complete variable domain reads NAGVMQNPRHLVRRRGQEARLRCSPMKGHSHVYWYRQLPEEGLKFMVYLQKENIIDESGMPKERFSAEFPKEGPSILRIQQVVRGDSAAYFCASSPTGAYEQYFGPGTRLTVT.

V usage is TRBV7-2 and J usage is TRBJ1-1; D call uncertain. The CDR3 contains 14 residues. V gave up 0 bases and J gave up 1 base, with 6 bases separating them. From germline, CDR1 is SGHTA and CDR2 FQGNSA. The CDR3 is CASSLAYRNTEAFF. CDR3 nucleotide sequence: TGTGCCAGCAGCTTAGCATACAGGAACACTGAAGCTTTCTTT.